This TCR beta chain derives from a study of human T cells and chemical hapten exposure. Study-level background: Diphenylcyclopropenone was applied weekly to patients' scalps across the roughly 23-week study.

This clonotype was seen ten or more times. Germline assignment: CDR1 SGHAT and CDR2 FQNNGV. V shed 7 bases, J shed 6 bases, and the junction held 8 bases outside the gene matches. This CDR3 contains 13 residues. Methods used by the authors: Samples ranged from about 20,000 to 750,000 TCRs, with a median of around 100,000. TCRdb reanalysed the RACE reads using MiXCR and keeps one entry per CDR3 protein. The V and J calls were determined by TCRdb, not by the authors. The table has fewer than 500,000 distinct CDR3 sequences, roughly 4.8% seen once; the top ten hold over 2%. As to time point: patch test 1, 2 weeks after DPC sensitization. Treatment reported: therapeutic diphenylcyclopropenone sensitization with weekly scalp DPC.

The rearrangement joins TRBV11-2 to TRBJ1-1, with 7 bases matching TRBD1. Material: whole blood, obtained in connection with sensitization to the hapten diphenylcyclopropenone (DPC). This TCR came from a woman aged 50 to 60 with alopecia areata. Some clones in this sample may be carry-over from other donors' samples. CDR3 DNA sequence: TGTGCCAGCACCTTCCAGGGGGGGGCTGAAGCTTTCTTT. Its translation is CASTFQGGAEAFF.